A single TCR beta chain is shown here with its context. Its antigen is not known. The sample originates from a study of cytomegalovirus exposure and HLA in healthy donors. Background on the study: Ancestry clustering placed about four fifths of approximately 370 genotyped donors in the Caucasian-associated cluster.

PCR used 60 Vbeta primers and 13 Jbeta primers. TCRdb's table, derived via immunoSEQ multiplex PCR, lists solely in-frame clones and lacks some. This repertoire shows fewer than 70,000 clones, roughly 68% found once; its top ten account for roughly 11%. Germline V CDR1 and CDR2: LGHNT, FRNRAP. This CDR3 contains 12 residues. The V end lost 8 bases, the J end lost 2 bases, and 8 bases lay between the germline ends. The study, taken as a whole, reports: Near-uniform donor sequencing depth was presumed by presence/absence analyses.

The sequenced sample was PBMCs. The rearrangement joins TRBV12-5 to TRBJ2-3; maybe TRBD2 (5 bases). This receptor was identified in a woman between 55 and 75 years old in good health and CMV-seropositive. The CDR3 spells CASCRDTDTQYF. The DNA for the CDR3 is TGTGCTAGTTGCCGGGACACAGATACGCAGTATTTT.